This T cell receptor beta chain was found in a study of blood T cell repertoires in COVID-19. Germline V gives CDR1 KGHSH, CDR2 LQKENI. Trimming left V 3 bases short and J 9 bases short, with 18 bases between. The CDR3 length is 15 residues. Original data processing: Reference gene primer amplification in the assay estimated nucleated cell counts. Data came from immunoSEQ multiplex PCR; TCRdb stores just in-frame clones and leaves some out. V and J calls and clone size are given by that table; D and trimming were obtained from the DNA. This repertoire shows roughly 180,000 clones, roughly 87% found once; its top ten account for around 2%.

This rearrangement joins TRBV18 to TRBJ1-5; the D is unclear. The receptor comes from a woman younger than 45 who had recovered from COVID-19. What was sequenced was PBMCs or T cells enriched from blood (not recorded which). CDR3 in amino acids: CASSPRRAGPAPQHF. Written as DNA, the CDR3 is TGTGCCAGCTCACCGCGTCGCGCAGGCCCAGCGCCCCAGCATTTT.